This T cell receptor (beta chain) is from a study of memory CD4+ T cells and cytomegalovirus serostatus. Overall study results and limits: The CMV-associated TCR signature appears largely within the CD4+ memory repertoire. Median bootstrapped AUC for CMV status was approximately 0.94 originally, 0.75 to 0.91 US-trained.

The sort gate was single viable CD3+CD4+CD8-CD45RO+ cells for memory CD4+ T cells. Serostatus was set by detecting CMV pp150, pp28, p38, p52 IgG. The method was immunoSEQ multiplex PCR; TCRdb's version includes in-frame clones alone and lacks a portion of them. Counted here are over 65,000 clones, around 80% occurring once; the ten biggest clones make up about 0.72%. Turning to this clone: What it recognizes is unknown.

This CDR3 is built from 14 residues. V was cut by 5 bases and J by 0 bases, with 8 bases left in between. The germline V gene encodes CDR1 LNHDA and CDR2 SQIVND (reference sequence). Sequenced: memory CD4+ T cells from blood. The sequence derives from an adult in good health and CMV-seronegative. The rearrangement joins TRBV19 to TRBJ1-5, with D uncertain. The CDR3 nucleotides are TGTGCCAGTAGTTTCGCTTTTAGCAATCAGCCCCAGCATTTT. This gives the protein CASSFAFSNQPQHF. Looking up the rest from reference TRBV19 and TRBJ1-5 gives the full variable domain: DGGITQSPKYLFRKEGQNVTLSCEQNLNHDAMYWYRQDPGQGLRLIYYSQIVNDFQKGDIAEGYSVSREKKESFPLTVTSAQKNPTAFYLCASSFAFSNQPQHFGDGTRLSIL.